The source of this TCR beta chain is a study of blood T cell repertoires in COVID-19. Across the study: Material from acute and convalescent COVID-19 was sourced from the United States, Italy and Spain.

The V end lost 0 bases, the J end lost 0 bases, and 6 bases lay between the germline ends. Germline V gene data show CDR1 as SGHDT and CDR2 as YYEEEE. This CDR3 is built from 14 residues. The assay was immunoSEQ multiplex PCR, and TCRdb's table has in-frame clones only and misses some. The sample carries 310,000 or so clones, approximately 91% recorded once. This receptor was obtained from a young woman with COVID-19, enrolled during active disease. The V call is TRBV5-6, the J call TRBJ1-1; D call uncertain. Source material: peripheral blood. As DNA, the CDR3 is TGTGCCAGCAGCTTGGATCCGGTGAACACTGAAGCTTTCTTT. It encodes CASSLDPVNTEAFF.